The sequence of this T cell receptor beta chain was determined in a study of cytomegalovirus exposure and HLA in healthy donors. The PCR used 60 Vbeta and 13 Jbeta primers. Profiled with immunoSEQ multiplex PCR; TCRdb holds only in-frame clones, not every one. The sample carries roughly 150,000 clones, 82% recorded once. The TCR originated in a male donor in good health and CMV-seronegative. Sequences were obtained from PBMCs.

The CDR3 is CASSQPGQILYGQYF. CDR3 nucleotides: TGTGCCAGCAGCCAACCTGGACAGATCCTTTATGGGCAGTACTTC. V and J are TRBV4-2 and TRBJ2-7; D perhaps matches TRBD1 (6 bases). Trimming shortened V by 2 bases and J by 9 bases, and 20 bases separated the two germline ends. CDR1 LGHNA and CDR2 YNFKEQ come from the germline V gene. This CDR3 region has 15 residues.